The rows below give T cell receptor beta chains drawn from one sample of a study of human T cells and chemical hapten exposure. TCRdb ran MiXCR on the RACE reads and lists one entry per CDR3 protein. This sample has 80,000 to 100,000 distinct CDR3 sequences, with 10% to 14% found just once. Source: whole blood, taken in connection with sensitization to the hapten diphenylcyclopropenone (DPC). The receptors derive from a woman aged 60-75 years with alopecia areata. Some clones in this sample may be carry-over from other donors' samples. Both conserved end residues are part of each CDR3. Fields, in order: D gene, V gene, clone size, J gene, CDR3 DNA, CDR3 protein. The D gene is left open where the match is weak. Part of the rows lack a size; the others show once, few, many or a class for expanded clones.

TRBD2	TRBV6-1	-	TRBJ2-3	TGTGCCAGCAGTCTTAGACTAGCGGGGCGCACAGATACGCAGTATTTT	CASSLRLAGRTDTQYF
-	TRBV5-1	many	TRBJ1-5	TGCGCCAGCAGCTTGGGAGGGGGCAATCAGCCCCAGCATTTT	CASSLGGGNQPQHF
-	TRBV10-1	once	TRBJ2-3	TGCGCCAGCAGTGATTTCGGGAGTGGCCCAGATACGCAGTATTTT	CASSDFGSGPDTQYF
-	TRBV7-6	-	TRBJ1-1	TGTGCCAGCAGCTTAGGACGTCACATGAACACTGAAGCTTTCTTT	CASSLGRHMNTEAFF
TRBD1	TRBV4-1	many	TRBJ1-2	TGCGCCAGCAGCCAAGGCTCAGGGGGTGACTATGGCTACACCTTC	CASSQGSGGDYGYTF
TRBD2	TRBV20-1	few	TRBJ2-3	TGCAGTGCTACCCCCCGTTGGACTAGCGGCACAGATACGCAGTATTTT	CSATPRWTSGTDTQYF
-	TRBV29-1	few	TRBJ1-1	TGCAGCGTCCCACGCGGCTCCTCCATCGGGAACACTGAAGCTTTCTTT	CSVPRGSSIGNTEAFF
-	TRBV18	-	TRBJ1-1	TGTGCCAGCTCACCAGGGGGTGGCCTCCCGGACACTGAAGCTTTCTTT	CASSPGGGLPDTEAFF
TRBD1	TRBV3-1	many	TRBJ1-2	TGTGCCAGCAGCCTGGGGACAGACTATGGCTACACCTTC	CASSLGTDYGYTF
-	TRBV7-9	-	TRBJ1-1	TGTGCCAGCAGCTTATTTGAGGTTCTCAGTGAAGCTTTCTTT	CASSLFEVLSEAFF
-	TRBV7-2	few	TRBJ1-5	TGTGCCAGCAGCTTATACCCCGCAGCGGGTCAGCCCCAGCATTTT	CASSLYPAAGQPQHF
TRBD2	TRBV24-1	many	TRBJ2-1	TGTGCCACCAGTGACGCTAGCGGGCGCCTCGGTGAGCAGTTCTTC	CATSDASGRLGEQFF
-	TRBV4-1	many	TRBJ2-7	TGCGCCAGCAGCCAGGTCACAGGGAGGTTTTACGAGCAGTACTTC	CASSQVTGRFYEQYF
TRBD1	TRBV29-1	many	TRBJ2-1	TGCAGCGCTGGGACCGGGACAGGAGGAGAGCAGTTCTTC	CSAGTGTGGEQFF
-	TRBV2	-	TRBJ1-3	TGTGCCAGCAGTGAAAGTCCGCCGCGACAAGGGGACACCATATATTTT	CASSESPPRQGDTIYF
-	TRBV3-1	many	TRBJ1-6	TGTGCCAGCAGCCTTGTCGGTTCGGGGAATTATTCACCCCTCCACTTT	CASSLVGSGNYSPLHF
TRBD1	TRBV6-5	few	TRBJ1-2	TGTGCCAGCAGTGTCCAGGGGGAAGACTATGGCTACACCTTC	CASSVQGEDYGYTF
-	TRBV6-6	many	TRBJ2-1	TGTGCCAGCAGTTACCTAGAATACAATGAGCAGTTCTTC	CASSYLEYNEQFF
-	TRBV6-6	many	TRBJ1-2	TGTGCCAGCAGTTACTCGCAAAGGCTGGGCGGCGGCTACACCTTC	CASSYSQRLGGGYTF
-	TRBV12-3/TRBV12-4	many	TRBJ2-1	TGTGCCAGCAGTTCCAGGCGTCAGGGCGGCGATGAGCAGTTCTTC	CASSSRRQGGDEQFF
TRBD1	TRBV5-1	-	TRBJ2-7	TGCGCCAGCAGCGTGGGTCGGGACAGGGCGACCTACGAGCAGTACTTC	CASSVGRDRATYEQYF
-	TRBV5-1	few	TRBJ2-1	TGCGCCAGCAGCTTGGGGGTAGATCATGAGCAGTTCTTC	CASSLGVDHEQFF
-	TRBV20-1	-	TRBJ2-5	TGCAGTGCTAGAGTAATTACGACACAAGAGACCCAGTACTTC	CSARVITTQETQYF
-	TRBV3-1	many	TRBJ2-2	TGTGCCAGCAGCCAAGTGCCGACACGGGGCGGGGAGCTGTTTTTT	CASSQVPTRGGELFF
TRBD1	TRBV20-1	-	TRBJ1-3	TGCAGTGCTAGCACTGTAAACACAGGGGGAACTGGAAACACCATATATTTT	CSASTVNTGGTGNTIYF
-	TRBV29-1	many	TRBJ1-2	TGCAGCGTCGTCTTCGGACCGGGACCGCGCACGCCTTCTTATGGCTACACCTTC	CSVVFGPGPRTPSYGYTF
TRBD1	TRBV6-2/TRBV6-3	few	TRBJ1-1	TGTGCCAGCAGGAGGGGACAGGATTACACTGAAGCTTTCTTT	CASRRGQDYTEAFF
-	TRBV5-6	many	TRBJ2-4	TGTGCCAGCAGCAAGGACGGAATACTAGCCAAAAACATTCAGTACTTC	CASSKDGILAKNIQYF
-	TRBV10-3	few	TRBJ2-7	TGTGCCATCAGTGAGTCGGCGAGAAGCTACGAGCAGTACTTC	CAISESARSYEQYF
-	TRBV7-9	-	TRBJ2-5	TGTGCCAGCAGCCAAGGTTCGGCAGAGACCCAGTACTTC	CASSQGSAETQYF
TRBD2	TRBV4-1	-	TRBJ2-1	TGCGCCAGCAGCCAAGAGGGACTAGGATGGAATGAGCAGTTCTTC	CASSQEGLGWNEQFF
-	TRBV3-1	few	TRBJ2-5	TGTGCCAGCAGCCCCCGTGGGGATGGAGAGACCCAGTACTTC	CASSPRGDGETQYF
-	TRBV29-1	few	TRBJ2-1	TGCAGCGTTGTCAGCAATGAGCAGTTCTTC	CSVVSNEQFF
TRBD2	TRBV29-1	-	TRBJ2-1	TGCAGCGCCGAGACTAGCGGGGGAGCGGCGGGGCAGTTCTTC	CSAETSGGAAGQFF
-	TRBV5-1	-	TRBJ1-1	TGCGCCAGCAGCTTGGTACTGAACACTGAAGCTTTCTTT	CASSLVLNTEAFF
TRBD1	TRBV11-2	many	TRBJ1-4	TGTGCCAGCAGCTTAGGATACCAGGGGGTCGGTGAAAAACTGTTTTTT	CASSLGYQGVGEKLFF
TRBD1	TRBV10-3	few	TRBJ2-3	TGTGCCATCAGTCGGGACAGGGGCACAGATACGCAGTATTTT	CAISRDRGTDTQYF
-	TRBV6-5	-	TRBJ1-2	TGTGCCAGCAGTTACTGGCAGGGGATTGGCTACACCTTC	CASSYWQGIGYTF
TRBD2	TRBV12-3/TRBV12-4	-	TRBJ2-3	TGTGCCAGCACTCCGACTAGCGGGGGGCGACGAAAATTCACAGATACGCAGTATTTT	CASTPTSGGRRKFTDTQYF
-	TRBV7-8	many	TRBJ1-2	TGTGCCAGCACCCACTCGGACACGGGCTACACCTTC	CASTHSDTGYTF
TRBD2	TRBV29-1	-	TRBJ2-7	TGCAGCGTTCCGGGGGGGCGCTACGAGCAGTACTTC	CSVPGGRYEQYF
-	TRBV18	many	TRBJ1-5	TGTGCCAGCTCACCACAGGGGCCTAATAGCAATCAGCCCCAGCATTTT	CASSPQGPNSNQPQHF
TRBD1	TRBV7-9	many	TRBJ2-3	TGTGCCAGCAGCTTAGGCTCCGGACTGCTCGCAGGGGGCCAACCGGCCACAGATACGCAGTATTTT	CASSLGSGLLAGGQPATDTQYF
-	TRBV6-2/TRBV6-3	many	TRBJ1-5	TGTGCCAGCAGTTACGCCGGGACGGGCAATCAGCCCCAGCATTTT	CASSYAGTGNQPQHF
TRBD1	TRBV13	many	TRBJ2-1	TGTGCCAGCAGCTTAGGCCTCCGGTTCCAGGGGGCGGATGAGCAGTTCTTC	CASSLGLRFQGADEQFF
-	TRBV7-9	many	TRBJ1-1	TGTGCCAGCAGCTTACGTGAGACAGTTAACACTGAAGCTTTCTTT	CASSLRETVNTEAFF
-	TRBV7-7	-	TRBJ2-1	TGTGCTAGCAGCTTAGGTTCAGGGAGAGCTTCCTACAATGAGCAGTTCTTC	CASSLGSGRASYNEQFF